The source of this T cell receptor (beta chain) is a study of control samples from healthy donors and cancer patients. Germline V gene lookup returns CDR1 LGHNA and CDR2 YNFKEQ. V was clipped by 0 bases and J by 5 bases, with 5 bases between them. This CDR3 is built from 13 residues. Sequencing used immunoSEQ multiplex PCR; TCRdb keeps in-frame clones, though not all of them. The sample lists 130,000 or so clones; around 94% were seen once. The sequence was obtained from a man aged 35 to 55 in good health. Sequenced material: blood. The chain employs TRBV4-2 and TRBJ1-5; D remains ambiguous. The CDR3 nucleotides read TGTGCCAGCAGCCAAGATCGGCATCAGCCCCAGCATTTT. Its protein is CASSQDRHQPQHF.